This T cell receptor (beta chain) originates from a study of vaccination effects on CD4 cells after COVID-19. As for the study in general: Post-vaccine sampling took place a median of 72 days after the second dose.

This CDR3 contains 15 residues. Trimming stripped 0 bases from V and 4 bases from J, with 12 bases between. Germline V CDR1 and CDR2: MNHNY, SVGAGI (reference sequence). For this clone: The antigen is unknown.

Assay used: immunoSEQ multiplex PCR; TCRdb lists only in-frame clones, some missing. The sample records more than 25,000 clones, roughly 81% being singletons. General study results and limits: Recruitment yielded few convalescent patients, and the study had no early post-infection timepoints.

CD4+ T cells specific for antigen were expanded with viral peptide pools by the ViraFEST assay before sequencing. The authors isolated CD4+ T cells after ten to eleven days of culture. Each participant was given two doses of one vaccine (BNT162b2 or mRNA-1273). Each well held about 2.1 million PBMC cultured with approximately 9.7 ug/ml peptides and about 9.7 IU/ml IL-2. Source: CD4+ T cells from PBMCs cultured with HCoV-229E spike peptides, taken after COVID-19 vaccination. This TCR was recovered from a human donor who received a COVID-19 vaccine. The genes are TRBV6-6 and TRBJ1-1, with TRBD1 as a possible D gene (5 bases). The CDR3 loop is CASSYSGDRGTEAFF. Written as DNA, the CDR3 is TGTGCCAGCAGTTACTCGGGGGATAGGGGCACTGAAGCTTTCTTT.